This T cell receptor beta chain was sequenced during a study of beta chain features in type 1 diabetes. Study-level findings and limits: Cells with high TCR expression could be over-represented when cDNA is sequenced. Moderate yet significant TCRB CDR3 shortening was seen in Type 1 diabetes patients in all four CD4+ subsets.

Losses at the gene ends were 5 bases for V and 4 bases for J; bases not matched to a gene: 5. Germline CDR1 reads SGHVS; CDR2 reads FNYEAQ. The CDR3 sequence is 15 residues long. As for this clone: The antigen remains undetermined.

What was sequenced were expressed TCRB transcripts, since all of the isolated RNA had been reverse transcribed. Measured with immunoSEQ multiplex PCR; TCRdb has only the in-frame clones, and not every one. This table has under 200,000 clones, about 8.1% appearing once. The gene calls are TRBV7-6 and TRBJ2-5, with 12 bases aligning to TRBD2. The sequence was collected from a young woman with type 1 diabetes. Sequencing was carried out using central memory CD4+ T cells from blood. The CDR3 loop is CASSASGRALETQYF. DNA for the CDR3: TGTGCCAGCAGCGCTAGCGGGAGGGCCTTAGAGACCCAGTACTTC.